The next 12 T cell receptor beta chains were all read from a single sample in a study of cytomegalovirus exposure and HLA in healthy donors. The PCR ran on 60 Vbeta and 13 Jbeta primers. Some clones are missing from TCRdb's copy, which holds only in-frame ones; the method was immunoSEQ multiplex PCR. The data show roughly 120,000 clones, approximately 80% seen once. Sequenced: PBMCs. The receptors were gathered from a man younger than 35 in good health and CMV-seropositive.

The rearrangement uses TRBV15 and TRBJ1-2; TRBD1 might be the D (6 bases). The CDR3 totals 13 residues. V lost 6 bases, J lost 4 bases, and 12 bases lay in between. From germline, CDR1 is LNHNV and CDR2 YYDKDF (reference sequence). CDR3 nucleotide sequence: TGTGCCACCAGAGTGGGAGGGGGCTATGGCTACACCTTC. It is translated as CATRVGGGYGYTF. Full variable domain (remainder filled in from reference TRBV15 and TRBJ1-2): DAMVIQNPRYQVTQFGKPVTLSCSQTLNHNVMYWYQQKSSQAPKLLFHYYDKDFNNEADTPDNFQSRRPNTSFCFLDIRSPGLGDTAMYLCATRVGGGYGYTFGSGTRLTVV.

The J gene is TRBJ2-3, the V gene TRBV9; 9 positions agree with TRBD2. Germline loops: CDR1 SGDLS, CDR2 YYNGEE. The CDR3 has 16 residues. V lost 0 bases to trimming and J lost 2 bases; unmatched junction nucleotides: 4. As DNA, the CDR3 is TGTGCCAGCAGCGTAGACCCTAGCGGGACCACAGATACGCAGTATTTT. This sequence encodes CASSVDPSGTTDTQYF.

The chain has TRBV4-1 and TRBJ2-5, with 12 nucleotides matching TRBD1. The J call is doubtful: the DNA matches TRBJ2-7 better. The germline V gene has CDR1 MGHRA and CDR2 YSYEKL. The CDR3 spans 16 residues. The CDR3 loop is CASSRTPGQGAYEQYF. CDR3 nucleotides: TGCGCCAGCAGCCGTACTCCGGGACAGGGGGCTTACGAGCAGTACTTC.

This chain uses TRBV7-2 with TRBJ1-5; D perhaps matches TRBD1 (5 bases). Trimming shortened V by 5 bases and J by 0 bases, and 17 bases separated the two germline ends. The CDR3 totals 17 residues. Germline-derived CDR1 and CDR2 are SGHTA and FQGNSA. The CDR3 region is CASSPTNPGGSNQPQHF. DNA for the CDR3: TGTGCCAGCAGCCCTACTAACCCGGGGGGTAGCAATCAGCCCCAGCATTTT.

V usage is TRBV6-1 and J usage is TRBJ2-7, with D perhaps matching TRBD2 (6 bases). V lost 2 bases, J lost 6 bases, and 17 bases lay in between. This CDR3 region has 15 residues. CDR1 is MNHNS and CDR2 is SASEGT in the germline V gene. The CDR3 DNA is TGTGCCAGCAGTGAACTAGACCGGGGGTCGGGCGAGCAGTACTTC. It specifies CASSELDRGSGEQYF.

The chain is built from TRBV6-5 and TRBJ2-5; TRBD1 agrees at 7 bases. Unmatched junction bases numbered 6, after V lost 6 bases and J lost 5 bases. The CDR3 loop spans 13 amino acids. Germline V CDR1 and CDR2: MNHEY, SVGAGI. CDR3 loop: CASRNRGRETQYF. CDR3 coding DNA: TGTGCCAGCAGAAATAGGGGGCGGGAGACCCAGTACTTC.

This clone was recorded once. The chain is built from TRBV27 and TRBJ2-1; 14 bases map to TRBD2. Germline V gives CDR1 MNHEY, CDR2 SMNVEV (reference sequence). The J segment lost 4 bases and the V segment lost 4 bases, leaving 3 bases of the junction unmatched. CDR3 size: 16 residues. CDR3 DNA sequence: TGTGCCAGCAGTTCCAGACTAGCGGGAGGGTACAATGAGCAGTTCTTC. Amino acids: CASSSRLAGGYNEQFF.

The chain links TRBV7-8 to TRBJ2-2; TRBD2 aligns across 13 bases. The CDR3 length is 17 residues. Unmatched junction bases numbered 8, after V lost 1 base and J lost 9 bases. Germline CDR1 and CDR2: SGHVS and FQNEAQ. In DNA, the CDR3 is TGTGCCAGCAGCTTAGAGCCCGCCGGGACTAGCGGGAGGGAGCTGTTTTTT. Its protein product is CASSLEPAGTSGRELFF. The full variable domain, completed using reference TRBV7-8 and TRBJ2-2, is GAGVSQSPRYKVAKRGQDVALRCDPISGHVSLFWYQQALGQGPEFLTYFQNEAQLDKSGLPSDRFFAERPEGSVSTLKIQRTQQEDSAVYLCASSLEPAGTSGRELFFGEGSRLTVL.

The CDR3 sequence is CAWSVQMNTEAFF. The CDR3 region has the DNA TGTGCCTGGAGTGTACAAATGAACACTGAAGCTTTCTTT. The rearrangement uses TRBV30 and TRBJ1-1, with D hard to call. The CDR3 is made up of 13 amino acids. Between the trimmed V and J ends, which lost 0 bases and 0 bases, there was a span of 5 bases. The V gene's germline CDR1 is GTSNPN and CDR2 SVGIG (reference sequence).

On this clone itself: A read error may produce the germline difference seen at one junction end. V gene TRBV30 combines with J gene TRBJ2-6; tentatively, D is TRBD1 (5 bases). Germline loops: CDR1 GTSNPN, CDR2 SVGIG (reference sequence). The CDR3 is 15 amino acids. CDR3 sequence: CAWSVTGSGANGLTF. The CDR3 DNA follows: TGTGCCTGGAGTGTAACTGGCTCTGGGGCCAACGGCCTGACTTTC.

This sequence joins TRBV7-8 and TRBJ1-2; weak D call: TRBD1 (6 bases). Germline V CDR1 and CDR2: SGHVS, FQNEAQ. The CDR3 runs to 15 residues. V lost 5 bases to trimming and J lost 4 bases, with 17 bases between them. The DNA of the CDR3 is TGTGCCAGCAGCGCCAGAGGGGGGGTACTCTATGGCTACACCTTC. It yields the protein CASSARGGVLYGYTF.

This clone has only a few counts. The chain has TRBV29-1 and TRBJ2-2; tentatively, D is TRBD2 (6 bases). CDR3 length equals 13 residues. The V gene's germline CDR1 is SQVTM and CDR2 ANQGSEA. Deletions cut 7 bases from V and 4 bases from J, with 13 bases between. CDR3 in DNA: TGCAGCGGTACCGGGACTGCCACCGGGGAGCTGTTTTTT. This codes for CSGTGTATGELFF.